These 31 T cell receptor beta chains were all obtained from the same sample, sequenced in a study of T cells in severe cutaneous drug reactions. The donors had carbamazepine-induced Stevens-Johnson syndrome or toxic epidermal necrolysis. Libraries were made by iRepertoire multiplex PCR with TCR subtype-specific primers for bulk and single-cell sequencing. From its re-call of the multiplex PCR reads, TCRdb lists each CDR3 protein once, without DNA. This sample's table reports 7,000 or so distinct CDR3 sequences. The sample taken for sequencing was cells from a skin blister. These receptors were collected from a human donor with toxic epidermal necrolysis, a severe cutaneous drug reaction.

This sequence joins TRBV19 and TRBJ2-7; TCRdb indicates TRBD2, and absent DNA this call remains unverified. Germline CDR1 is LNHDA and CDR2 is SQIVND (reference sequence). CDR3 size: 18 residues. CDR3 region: CASSTGGLALVGSYEQYF.

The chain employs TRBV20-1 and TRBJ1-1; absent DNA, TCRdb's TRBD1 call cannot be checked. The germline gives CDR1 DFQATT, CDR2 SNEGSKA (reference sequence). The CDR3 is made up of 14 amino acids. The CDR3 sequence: CSASGTGTNTEAFF.

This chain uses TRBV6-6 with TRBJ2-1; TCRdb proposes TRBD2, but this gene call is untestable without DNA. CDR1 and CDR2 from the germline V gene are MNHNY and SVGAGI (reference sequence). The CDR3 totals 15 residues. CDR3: CASSRRGGLAGLQFF.

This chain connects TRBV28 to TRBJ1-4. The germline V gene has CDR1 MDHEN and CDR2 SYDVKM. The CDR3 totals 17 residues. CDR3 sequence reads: CASSLIGSHFEGEKLFF.

The CDR3 loop is CASSQTDVRTDTQYF. The chain couples TRBV16 to TRBJ2-3. The germline V gene has CDR1 KGHSY and CDR2 FQNENV. CDR3 length: 15 residues.

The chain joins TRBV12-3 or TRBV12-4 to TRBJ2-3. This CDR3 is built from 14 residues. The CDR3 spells CASSWAYYTDTQYF.

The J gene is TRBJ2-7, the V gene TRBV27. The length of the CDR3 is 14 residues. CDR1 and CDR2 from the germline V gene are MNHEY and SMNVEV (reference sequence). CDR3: CASSSSGLPYEQYF.

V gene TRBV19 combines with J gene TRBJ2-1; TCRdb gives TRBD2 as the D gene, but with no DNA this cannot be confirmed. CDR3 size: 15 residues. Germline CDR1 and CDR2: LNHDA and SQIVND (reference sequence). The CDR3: CASRTSGSPYNEQFF.

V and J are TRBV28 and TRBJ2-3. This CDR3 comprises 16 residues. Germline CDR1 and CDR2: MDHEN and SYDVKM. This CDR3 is CASSLVVGYSTDTQYF.

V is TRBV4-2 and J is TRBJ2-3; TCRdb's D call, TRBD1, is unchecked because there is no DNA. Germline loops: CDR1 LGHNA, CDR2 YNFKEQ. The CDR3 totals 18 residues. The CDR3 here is CASSQDGGQGTSTDTQYF.

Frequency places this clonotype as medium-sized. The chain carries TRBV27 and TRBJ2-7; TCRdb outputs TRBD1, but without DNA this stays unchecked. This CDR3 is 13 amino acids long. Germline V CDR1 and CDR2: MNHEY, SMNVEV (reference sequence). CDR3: CATMGQGFYEQYF.

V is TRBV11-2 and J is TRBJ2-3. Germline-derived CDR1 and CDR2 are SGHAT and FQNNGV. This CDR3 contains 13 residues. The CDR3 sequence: CASSWASTDTQYF.

Here the CDR3 reads CASTPTSHYEQYF. The chain joins TRBV28 to TRBJ2-7; the TRBD2 assignment by TCRdb is unverifiable without DNA. CDR1 MDHEN and CDR2 SYDVKM come from the germline V gene. The CDR3 has 13 amino acids.

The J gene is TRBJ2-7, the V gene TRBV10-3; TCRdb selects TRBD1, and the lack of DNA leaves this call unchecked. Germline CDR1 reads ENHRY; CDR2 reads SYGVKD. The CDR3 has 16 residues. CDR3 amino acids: CAISESGLYGNYEQYF.

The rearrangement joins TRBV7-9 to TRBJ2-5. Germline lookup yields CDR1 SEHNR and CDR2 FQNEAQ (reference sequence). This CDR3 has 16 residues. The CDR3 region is CASSLDGFQDGETQYF.

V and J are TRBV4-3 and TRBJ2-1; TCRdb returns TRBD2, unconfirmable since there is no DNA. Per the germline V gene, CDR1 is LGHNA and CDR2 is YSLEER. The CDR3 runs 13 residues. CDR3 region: CASSQGLSLGKFF.

CDR3 amino acids: CSARDRTSVSTDTQYF. The rearrangement uses TRBV20-1 and TRBJ2-3; there is no DNA to check the TCRdb D call of TRBD2. This CDR3 spans 16 amino acids. The germline V gene encodes CDR1 DFQATT and CDR2 SNEGSKA (reference sequence).

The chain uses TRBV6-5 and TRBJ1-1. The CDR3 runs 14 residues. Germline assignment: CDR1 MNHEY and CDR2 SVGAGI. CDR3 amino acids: CASSQGPASTEAFF.

CDR3 sequence reads: CASSFNFGGSHTEAFF. V usage is TRBV5-1 and J usage is TRBJ1-1; TCRdb's D call, TRBD1, is unchecked because there is no DNA. The germline V gene encodes CDR1 SGHRS and CDR2 YFSETQ. The CDR3 length is 16 residues.

The CDR3 spells CASSQDGTRGEQFF. This chain connects TRBV4-3 to TRBJ2-1; with no DNA, the TCRdb D assignment of TRBD1 cannot be verified. This CDR3 is built from 14 residues. Germline CDR1 reads LGHNA; CDR2 reads YSLEER.

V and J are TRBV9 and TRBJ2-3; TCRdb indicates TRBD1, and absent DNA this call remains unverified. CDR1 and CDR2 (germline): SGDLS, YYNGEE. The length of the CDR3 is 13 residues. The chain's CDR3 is CASSPTLADTQYF.

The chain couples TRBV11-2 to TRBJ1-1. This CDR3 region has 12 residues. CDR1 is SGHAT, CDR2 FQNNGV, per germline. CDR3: CASSRGPIEAFF.

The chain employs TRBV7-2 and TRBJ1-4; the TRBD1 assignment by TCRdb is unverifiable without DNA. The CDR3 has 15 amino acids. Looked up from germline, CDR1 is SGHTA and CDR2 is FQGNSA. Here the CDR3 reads CASSLLGQGYEKLFF.

CDR3 amino acids: CASTLAGVIAEQFF. The chain recombines TRBV12-3 or TRBV12-4 with TRBJ2-1; lacking DNA, the TRBD2 call made by TCRdb goes unchecked. The CDR3 covers 14 residues.

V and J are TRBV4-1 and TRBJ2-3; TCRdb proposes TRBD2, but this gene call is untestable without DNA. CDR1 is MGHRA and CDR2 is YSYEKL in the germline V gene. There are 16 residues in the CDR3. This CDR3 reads CASSKAASGHTDTQYF.

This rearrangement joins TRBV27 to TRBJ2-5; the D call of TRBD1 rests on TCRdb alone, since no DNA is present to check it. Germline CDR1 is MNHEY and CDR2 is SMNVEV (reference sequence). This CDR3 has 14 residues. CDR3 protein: CASSWTLGAETQYF.

The CDR3 spells CAILDDSGRAGAVGTDTQYF. The chain recombines TRBV10-3 with TRBJ2-3; the D call from TCRdb, TRBD2, cannot be confirmed without DNA. The CDR3 runs 20 residues. Germline assignment: CDR1 ENHRY and CDR2 SYGVKD.

The CDR3 sequence: CASSANPDYEQYF. The chain joins TRBV5-4 to TRBJ2-7; TCRdb's D gene call, TRBD1, goes unchecked for lack of DNA. CDR1 and CDR2 (germline): SGHNT, YYREEE (reference sequence). The CDR3 has 13 residues. Based on the CDR3 plus reference TRBV5-4 and TRBJ2-7, the full variable domain is ETGVTQSPTHLIKTRGQQVTLRCSSQSGHNTVSWYQQALGQGPQFIFQYYREEENGRGNFPPRFSGLQFPNYSSELNVNALELDDSALYLCASSANPDYEQYFGPGTRLTVT.

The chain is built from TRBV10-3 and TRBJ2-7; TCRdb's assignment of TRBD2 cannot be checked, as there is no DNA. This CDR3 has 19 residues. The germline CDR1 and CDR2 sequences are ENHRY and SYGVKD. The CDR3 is CAISDSGSGFYRGSYEQYF.

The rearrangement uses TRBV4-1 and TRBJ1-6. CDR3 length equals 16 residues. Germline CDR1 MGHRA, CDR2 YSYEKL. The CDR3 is CASSQVPGSYNSPLHF.

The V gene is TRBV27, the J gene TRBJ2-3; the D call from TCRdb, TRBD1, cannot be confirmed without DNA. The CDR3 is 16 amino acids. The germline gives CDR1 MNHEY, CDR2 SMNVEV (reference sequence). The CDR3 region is CASSPRQVTSTDTQYF.